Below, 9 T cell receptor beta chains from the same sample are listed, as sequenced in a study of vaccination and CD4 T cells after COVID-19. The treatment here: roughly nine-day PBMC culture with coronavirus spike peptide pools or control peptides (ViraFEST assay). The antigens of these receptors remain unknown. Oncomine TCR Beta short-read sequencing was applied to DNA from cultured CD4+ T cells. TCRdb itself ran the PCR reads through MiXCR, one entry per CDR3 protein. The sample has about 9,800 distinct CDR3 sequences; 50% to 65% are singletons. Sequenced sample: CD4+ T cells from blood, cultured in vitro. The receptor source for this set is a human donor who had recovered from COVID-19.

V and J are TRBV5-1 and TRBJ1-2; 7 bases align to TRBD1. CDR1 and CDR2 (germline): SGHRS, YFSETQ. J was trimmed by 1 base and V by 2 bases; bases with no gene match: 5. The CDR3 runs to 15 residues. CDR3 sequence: CASSLTGASNYGYTF. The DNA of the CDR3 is TGCGCCAGCAGCTTAACAGGGGCTAGTAACTATGGCTACACCTTC.

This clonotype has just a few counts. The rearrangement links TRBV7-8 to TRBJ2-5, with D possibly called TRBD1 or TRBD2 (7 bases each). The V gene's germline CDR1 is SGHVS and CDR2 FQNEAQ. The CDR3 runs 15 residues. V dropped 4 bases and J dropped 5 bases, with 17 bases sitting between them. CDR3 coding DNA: TGTGCCAGCAGCTCCCCAGGGGGGGTACGGGAGACCCAGTACTTC. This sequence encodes CASSSPGGVRETQYF.

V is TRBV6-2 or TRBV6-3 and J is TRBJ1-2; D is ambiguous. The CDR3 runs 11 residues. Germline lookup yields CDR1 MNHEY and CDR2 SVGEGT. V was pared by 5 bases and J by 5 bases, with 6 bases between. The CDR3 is CASSQGYGYTF. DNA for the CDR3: TGTGCCAGCAGTCAAGGTTATGGCTACACCTTC.

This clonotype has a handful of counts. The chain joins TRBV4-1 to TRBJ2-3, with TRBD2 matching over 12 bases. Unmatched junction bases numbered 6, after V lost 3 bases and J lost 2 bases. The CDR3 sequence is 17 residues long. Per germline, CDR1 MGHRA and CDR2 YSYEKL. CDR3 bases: TGCGCCAGCAGCCACACACTAGCGGGGGGCGACACAGATACGCAGTATTTT. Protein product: CASSHTLAGGDTDTQYF.

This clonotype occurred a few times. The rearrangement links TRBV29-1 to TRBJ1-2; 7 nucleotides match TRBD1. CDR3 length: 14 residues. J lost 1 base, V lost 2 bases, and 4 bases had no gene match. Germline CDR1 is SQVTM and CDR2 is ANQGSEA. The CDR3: CSVEPDRLNYGYTF. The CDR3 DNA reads TGCAGCGTTGAACCGGACAGGCTTAACTATGGCTACACCTTC.

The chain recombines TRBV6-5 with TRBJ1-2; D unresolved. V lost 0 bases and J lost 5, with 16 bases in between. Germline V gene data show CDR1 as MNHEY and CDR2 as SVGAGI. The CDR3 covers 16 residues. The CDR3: CASSYSWNTVGYGYTF. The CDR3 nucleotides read TGTGCCAGCAGTTACTCCTGGAACACCGTTGGTTATGGCTACACCTTC.

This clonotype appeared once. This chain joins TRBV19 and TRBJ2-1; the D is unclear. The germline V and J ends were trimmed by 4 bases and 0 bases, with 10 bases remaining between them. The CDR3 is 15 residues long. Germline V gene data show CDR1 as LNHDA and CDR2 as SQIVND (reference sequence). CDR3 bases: TGTGCCAGTAGTAAGCTTAGGAGCTCCTACAATGAGCAGTTCTTC. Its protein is CASSKLRSSYNEQFF.

The CDR3 here is CASSFEENTIYF. CDR3 nucleotides: TGTGCCAGCAGTTTCGAGGAAAACACCATATATTTT. The genes are TRBV12-3 or TRBV12-4 and TRBJ1-3; D gene unclear. V dropped 3 bases and J dropped 6 bases, with 6 bases sitting between them. The length of the CDR3 is 12 residues.

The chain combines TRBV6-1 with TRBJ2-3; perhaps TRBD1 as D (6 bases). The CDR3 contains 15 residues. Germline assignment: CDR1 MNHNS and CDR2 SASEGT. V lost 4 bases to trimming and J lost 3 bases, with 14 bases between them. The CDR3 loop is CASSADSRDTDTQYF. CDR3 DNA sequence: TGTGCCAGCAGTGCGGACAGCCGGGATACAGATACGCAGTATTTT.